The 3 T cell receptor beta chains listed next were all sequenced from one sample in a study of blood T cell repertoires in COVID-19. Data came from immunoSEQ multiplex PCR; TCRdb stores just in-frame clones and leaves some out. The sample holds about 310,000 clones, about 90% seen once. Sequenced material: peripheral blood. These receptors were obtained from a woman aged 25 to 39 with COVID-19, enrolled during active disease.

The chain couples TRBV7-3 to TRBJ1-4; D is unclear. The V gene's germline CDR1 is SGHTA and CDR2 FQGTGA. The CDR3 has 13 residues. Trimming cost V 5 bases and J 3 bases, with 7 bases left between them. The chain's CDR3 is CASSAGANEKLFF. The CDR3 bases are TGTGCCAGCAGCGCTGGAGCTAATGAAAAACTGTTTTTT.

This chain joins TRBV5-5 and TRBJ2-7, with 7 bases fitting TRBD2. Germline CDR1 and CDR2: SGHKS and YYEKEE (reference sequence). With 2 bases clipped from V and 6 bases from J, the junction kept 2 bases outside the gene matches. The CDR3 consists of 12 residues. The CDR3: CASSFGGGEQYF. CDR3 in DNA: TGTGCCAGCAGCTTTGGGGGGGGCGAGCAGTACTTC.

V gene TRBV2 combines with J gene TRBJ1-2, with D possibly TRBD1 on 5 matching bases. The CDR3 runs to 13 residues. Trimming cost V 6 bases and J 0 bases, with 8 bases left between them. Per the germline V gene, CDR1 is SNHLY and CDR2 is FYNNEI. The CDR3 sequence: CASRDNANYGYTF. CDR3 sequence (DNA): TGTGCCAGCAGGGACAATGCTAACTATGGCTACACCTTC.